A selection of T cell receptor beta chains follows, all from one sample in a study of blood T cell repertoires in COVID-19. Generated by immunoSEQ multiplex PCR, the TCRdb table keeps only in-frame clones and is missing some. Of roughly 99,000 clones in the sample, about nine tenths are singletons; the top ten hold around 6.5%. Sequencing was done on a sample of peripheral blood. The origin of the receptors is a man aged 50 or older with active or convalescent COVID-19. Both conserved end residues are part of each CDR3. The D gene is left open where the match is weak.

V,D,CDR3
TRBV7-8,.,CASSPLHTQYF
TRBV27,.,CASMGGTYNEQFF
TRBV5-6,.,CASSLFFRESTDTQYF
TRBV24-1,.,CATSDPRSARGSVGGYTF
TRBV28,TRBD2,CASSNIGLVGNYNEQFF
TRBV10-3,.,CALGTAYNEQFF
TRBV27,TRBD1,CASSLYRQGALRDTEAFF
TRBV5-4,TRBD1,CASSPDRGPYNEQFF
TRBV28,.,CASSPPNSPLHF
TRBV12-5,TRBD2,CASGFSGSHNEQFF
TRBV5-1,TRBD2,CASSLEAGVETQYF
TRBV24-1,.,CATSDRGDTQYF
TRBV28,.,CASLSGGWTDTQYF
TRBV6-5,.,CASSYGHGYTF
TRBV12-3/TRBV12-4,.,CASRRGQNTEAFF
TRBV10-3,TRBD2,CAISEVGGQSEQFF
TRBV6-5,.,CASSPLGGGDYGYTF
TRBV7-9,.,CASSLQGPPLHF
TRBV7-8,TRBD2,CASSLAWRESQNEQFF
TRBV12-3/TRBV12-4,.,CASMRGRDGYTF
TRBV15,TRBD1,CATRPLEGQDLTEAFF
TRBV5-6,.,CASSPDRGFLDSPLHF
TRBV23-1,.,CASSQSPSDTEAFF
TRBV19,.,CASSPNARELFF
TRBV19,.,CASRTTSIGIEAFF
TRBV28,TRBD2,CASGASGSFYEQYF
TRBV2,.,CASSEGGMKTQYF
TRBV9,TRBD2,CASSPRLAGELTGELFF
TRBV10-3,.,CAITGDSNQPQHF
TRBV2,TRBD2,CASSRLAGTIGELFF
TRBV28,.,CASKEQGILQPQHF
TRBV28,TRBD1,CASSLRTGGIADGYTF
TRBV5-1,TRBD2,CASSLVQRELDEQFF
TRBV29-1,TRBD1,CSVATGSSNQPQHF
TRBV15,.,CATGDLGGPRYNEQFF
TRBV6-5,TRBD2,CASRTSGIAGELFF
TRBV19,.,CASSRSIVGVNSSYGYTF
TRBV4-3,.,CASSQEDPGPQFF
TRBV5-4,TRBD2,CASSPGTGGYNEQFF
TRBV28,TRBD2,CASSSGLGRNEQFF
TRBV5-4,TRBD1,CASSSPQGGEQYF
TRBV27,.,CASSPSQVWYSGYTF
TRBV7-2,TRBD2,CASSSLAGGPDTGELFF
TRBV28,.,CASSFKFKGTKVNEQFF
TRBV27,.,CASSLSLEFLETQYF
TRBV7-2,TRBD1,CASSQAHRDRPYEQYF